One and the same sample provided the 6 T cell receptor beta chains below, sequenced in a study of blood T cell repertoires in COVID-19. Assay: immunoSEQ multiplex PCR; the TCRdb copy retains only in-frame clones and omits some. The sample holds some 80,000 clones, approximately 80% seen once. Sequencing used peripheral blood. The receptors shown here come from a man older than 75 with acute or convalescent COVID-19.

The chain recombines TRBV12-5 with TRBJ1-1; 11 nucleotides line up with TRBD1. The CDR3 is 16 amino acids. From germline, CDR1 is LGHNT and CDR2 FRNRAP. J lost 3 bases, V lost 3 bases, and 6 bases had no gene match. CDR3 sequence reads: CASGFSPGQGDTEAFF. The DNA of the CDR3 is TGTGCTAGTGGTTTCTCCCCGGGACAGGGGGACACTGAAGCTTTCTTT.

The chain uses TRBV6-5 and TRBJ1-4; D possibly corresponds to TRBD1 (6 bases). V was pared by 4 bases and J by 8 bases, with 11 bases between. CDR3 length equals 13 residues. The germline gives CDR1 MNHEY, CDR2 SVGAGI. The CDR3 reads CASSWDTDEKLFF. Written as DNA, the CDR3 is TGTGCCAGCAGTTGGGACACCGACGAAAAACTGTTTTTT.

V and J are TRBV5-1 and TRBJ2-3; D remains unclear. CDR1 is SGHRS and CDR2 is YFSETQ in the germline V gene. The CDR3 consists of 13 residues. V shed 1 base and J shed 8 bases, with 11 bases lying between them. CDR3 coding DNA: TGCGCCAGCAGCTTGACCGCCCCGGGTACGCAGTATTTT. It encodes CASSLTAPGTQYF.

The chain recombines TRBV27 with TRBJ2-6, with D unclear. CDR1 is MNHEY and CDR2 is SMNVEV in the germline V gene (reference sequence). Trimming removed 10 bases from V and 2 bases from J, with 15 bases in between. The CDR3 is made up of 15 amino acids. The CDR3 DNA reads TGTGCCACCCGTTCGTGGTCGGCTGGGGCCAACGTCCTGACTTTC. It encodes CATRSWSAGANVLTF.

This chain joins TRBV27 and TRBJ2-7; possible D gene TRBD2, 6 bases. Trimming took off 3 bases at V and 0 bases at J, with 12 bases between the two ends. Germline V gene data show CDR1 as MNHEY and CDR2 as SMNVEV (reference sequence). The CDR3 contains 15 residues. The CDR3 DNA is TGTGCCAGCAGTTTGGCGGGACGGATCTCCTACGAGCAGTACTTC. Translation: CASSLAGRISYEQYF.

The rearrangement joins TRBV18 to TRBJ1-1, with 9 nucleotides matching TRBD1. V shed 5 bases and J 6 bases; nucleotides not matched to a gene: 7. The CDR3 is 14 residues long. CDR1 is KGHSH, CDR2 LQKENI, per germline. The CDR3 is CASSGQGRFSEAFF. In DNA form, the CDR3 reads TGTGCCAGCTCAGGACAGGGGAGGTTTTCTGAAGCTTTCTTT. The variable domain in full, with the rest retrieved from reference TRBV18 and TRBJ1-1, is NAGVMQNPRHLVRRRGQEARLRCSPMKGHSHVYWYRQLPEEGLKFMVYLQKENIIDESGMPKERFSAEFPKEGPSILRIQQVVRGDSAAYFCASSGQGRFSEAFFGQGTRLTVV.